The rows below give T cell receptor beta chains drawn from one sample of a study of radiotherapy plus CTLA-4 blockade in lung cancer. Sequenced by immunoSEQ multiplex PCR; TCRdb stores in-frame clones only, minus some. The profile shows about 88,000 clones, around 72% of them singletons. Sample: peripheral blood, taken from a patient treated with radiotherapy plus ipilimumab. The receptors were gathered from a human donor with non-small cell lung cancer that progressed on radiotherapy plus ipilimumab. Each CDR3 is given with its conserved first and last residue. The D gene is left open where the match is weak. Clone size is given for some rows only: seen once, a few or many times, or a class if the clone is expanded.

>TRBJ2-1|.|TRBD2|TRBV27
CASSPRGGSGTSYNEQFF
TGTGCCAGCAGTCCCCGAGGGGGTAGCGGGACGTCGTACAATGAGCAGTTCTTC
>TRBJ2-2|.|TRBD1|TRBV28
CASSLTGVTGELFF
TGTGCCAGCAGTTTGACAGGGGTCACCGGGGAGCTGTTTTTT
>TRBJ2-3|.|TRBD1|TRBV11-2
CASSLVGTGGSTQYF
TGTGCCAGCAGCTTAGTAGGGACAGGGGGAAGTACGCAGTATTTT
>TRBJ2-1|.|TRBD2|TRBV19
CASSGGTGLYNEQFF
TGTGCCAGTAGCGGGGGGACGGGATTATACAATGAGCAGTTCTTC
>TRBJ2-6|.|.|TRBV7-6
CASSLEGTNSGANVLTF
TGTGCCAGCAGCTTAGAAGGGACAAACTCTGGGGCCAACGTCCTGACTTTC
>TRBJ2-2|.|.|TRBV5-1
CASSPDRGNTGELFF
TGCGCCAGCAGCCCAGATAGAGGGAACACCGGGGAGCTGTTTTTT
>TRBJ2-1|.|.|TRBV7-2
CASSLSGAYNEQFF
TGTGCCAGCAGCTTATCAGGGGCATACAATGAGCAGTTCTTC
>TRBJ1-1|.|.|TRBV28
CASSLSQSGLGAFF
TGTGCCAGCAGTTTAAGCCAATCGGGGCTAGGGGCTTTCTTT
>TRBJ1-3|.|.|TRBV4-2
CASSQVRGSGNTIYF
TGTGCCAGCAGCCAAGTAAGGGGATCTGGAAACACCATATATTTT
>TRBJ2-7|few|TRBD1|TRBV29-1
CSVRDGTGEWEEQYF
TGCAGCGTTCGGGATGGGACAGGGGAGTGGGAGGAGCAGTACTTC
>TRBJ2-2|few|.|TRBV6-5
CASEGAGAGELFF
TGTGCCAGCGAAGGAGCCGGCGCCGGGGAGCTGTTTTTT